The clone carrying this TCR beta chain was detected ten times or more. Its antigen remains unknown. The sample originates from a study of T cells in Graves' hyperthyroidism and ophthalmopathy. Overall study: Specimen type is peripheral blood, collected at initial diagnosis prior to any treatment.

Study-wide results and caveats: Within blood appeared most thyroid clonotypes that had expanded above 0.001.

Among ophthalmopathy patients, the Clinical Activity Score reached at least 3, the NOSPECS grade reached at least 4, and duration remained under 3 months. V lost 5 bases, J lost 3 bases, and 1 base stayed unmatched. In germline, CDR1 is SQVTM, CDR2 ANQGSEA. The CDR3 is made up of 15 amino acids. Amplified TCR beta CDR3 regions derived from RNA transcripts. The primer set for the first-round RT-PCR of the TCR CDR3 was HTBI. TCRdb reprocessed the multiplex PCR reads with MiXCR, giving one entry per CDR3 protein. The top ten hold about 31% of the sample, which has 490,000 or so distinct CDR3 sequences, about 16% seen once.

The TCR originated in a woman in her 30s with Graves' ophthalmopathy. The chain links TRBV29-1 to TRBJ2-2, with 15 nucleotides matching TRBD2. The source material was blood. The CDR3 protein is CSVRTSGRDTGELFF. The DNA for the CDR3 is TGCAGCGTTCGGACTAGCGGGAGGGACACCGGGGAGCTGTTTTTT.